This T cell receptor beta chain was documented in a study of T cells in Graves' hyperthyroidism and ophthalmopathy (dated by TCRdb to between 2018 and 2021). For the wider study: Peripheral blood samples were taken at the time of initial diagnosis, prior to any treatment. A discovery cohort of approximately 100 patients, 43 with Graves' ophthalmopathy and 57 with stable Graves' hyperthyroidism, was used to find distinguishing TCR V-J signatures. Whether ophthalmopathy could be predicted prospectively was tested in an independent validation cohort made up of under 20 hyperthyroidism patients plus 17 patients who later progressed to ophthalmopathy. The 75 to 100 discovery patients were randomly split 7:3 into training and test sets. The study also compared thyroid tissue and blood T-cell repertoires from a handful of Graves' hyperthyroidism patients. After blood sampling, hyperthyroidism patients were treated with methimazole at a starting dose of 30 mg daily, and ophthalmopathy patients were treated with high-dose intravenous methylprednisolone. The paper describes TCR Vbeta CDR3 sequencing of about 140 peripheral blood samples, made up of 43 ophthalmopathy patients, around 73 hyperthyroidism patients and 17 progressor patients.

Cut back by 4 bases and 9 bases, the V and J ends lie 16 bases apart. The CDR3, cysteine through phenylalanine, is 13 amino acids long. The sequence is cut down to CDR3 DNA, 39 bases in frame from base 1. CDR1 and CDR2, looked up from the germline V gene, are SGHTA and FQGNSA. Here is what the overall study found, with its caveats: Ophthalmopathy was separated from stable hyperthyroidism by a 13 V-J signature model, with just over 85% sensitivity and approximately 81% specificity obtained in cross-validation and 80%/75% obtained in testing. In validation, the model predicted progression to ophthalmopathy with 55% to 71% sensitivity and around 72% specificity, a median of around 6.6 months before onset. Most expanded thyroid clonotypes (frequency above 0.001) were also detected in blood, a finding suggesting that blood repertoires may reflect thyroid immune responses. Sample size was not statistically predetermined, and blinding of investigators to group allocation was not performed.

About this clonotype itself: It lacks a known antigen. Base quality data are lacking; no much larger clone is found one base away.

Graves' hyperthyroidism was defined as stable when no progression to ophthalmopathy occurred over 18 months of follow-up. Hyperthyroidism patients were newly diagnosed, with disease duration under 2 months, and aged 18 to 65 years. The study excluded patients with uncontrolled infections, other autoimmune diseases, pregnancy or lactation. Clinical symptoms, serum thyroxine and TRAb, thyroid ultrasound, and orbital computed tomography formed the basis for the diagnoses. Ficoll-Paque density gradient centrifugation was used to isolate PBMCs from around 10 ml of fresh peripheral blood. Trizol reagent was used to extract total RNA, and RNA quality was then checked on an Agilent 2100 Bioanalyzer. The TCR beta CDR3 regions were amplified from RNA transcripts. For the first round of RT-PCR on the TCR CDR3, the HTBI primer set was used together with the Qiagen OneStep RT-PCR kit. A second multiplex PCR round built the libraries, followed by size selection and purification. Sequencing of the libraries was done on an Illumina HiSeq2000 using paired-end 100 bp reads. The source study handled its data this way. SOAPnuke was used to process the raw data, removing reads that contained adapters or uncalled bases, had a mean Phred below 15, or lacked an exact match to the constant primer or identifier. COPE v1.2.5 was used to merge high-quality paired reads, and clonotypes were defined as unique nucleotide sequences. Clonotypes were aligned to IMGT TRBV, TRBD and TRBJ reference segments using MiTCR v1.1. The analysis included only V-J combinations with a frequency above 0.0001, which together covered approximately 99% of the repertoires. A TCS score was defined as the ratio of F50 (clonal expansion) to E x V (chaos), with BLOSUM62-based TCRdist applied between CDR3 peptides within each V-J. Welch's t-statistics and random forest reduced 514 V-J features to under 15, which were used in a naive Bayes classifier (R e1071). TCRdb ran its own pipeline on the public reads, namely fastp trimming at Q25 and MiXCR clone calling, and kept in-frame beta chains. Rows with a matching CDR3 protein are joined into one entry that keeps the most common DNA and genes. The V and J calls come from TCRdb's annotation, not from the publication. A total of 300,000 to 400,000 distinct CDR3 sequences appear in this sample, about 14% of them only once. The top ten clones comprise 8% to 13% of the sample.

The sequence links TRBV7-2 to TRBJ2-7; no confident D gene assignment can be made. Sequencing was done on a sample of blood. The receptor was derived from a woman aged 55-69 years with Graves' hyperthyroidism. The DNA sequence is TGTGCCAGCAGCTCAACGATTAAAGTGGGGCAGTACTTC. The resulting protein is CASSSTIKVGQYF.